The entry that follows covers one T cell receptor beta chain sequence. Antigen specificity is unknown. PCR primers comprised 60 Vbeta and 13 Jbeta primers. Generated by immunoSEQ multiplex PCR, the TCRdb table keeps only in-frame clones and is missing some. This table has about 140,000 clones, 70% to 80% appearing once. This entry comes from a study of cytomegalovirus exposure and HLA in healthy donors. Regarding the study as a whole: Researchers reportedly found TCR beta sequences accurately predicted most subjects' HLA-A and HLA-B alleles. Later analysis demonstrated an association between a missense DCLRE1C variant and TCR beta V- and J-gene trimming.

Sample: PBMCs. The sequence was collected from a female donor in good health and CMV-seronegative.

The CDR3 region is CASSGGGSANEKLFF. The CDR3 DNA reads as TGTGCCAGCAGTGGGGGGGGCTCGGCTAATGAAAAACTGTTTTTT. This chain uses TRBV2 with TRBJ1-4, with D possibly matching TRBD1 (6 bases). CDR1 and CDR2 from the germline V gene are SNHLY and FYNNEI. The length of the CDR3 is 15 residues. The V end was cut by 4 bases, the J end by 3 bases, with 12 bases between.